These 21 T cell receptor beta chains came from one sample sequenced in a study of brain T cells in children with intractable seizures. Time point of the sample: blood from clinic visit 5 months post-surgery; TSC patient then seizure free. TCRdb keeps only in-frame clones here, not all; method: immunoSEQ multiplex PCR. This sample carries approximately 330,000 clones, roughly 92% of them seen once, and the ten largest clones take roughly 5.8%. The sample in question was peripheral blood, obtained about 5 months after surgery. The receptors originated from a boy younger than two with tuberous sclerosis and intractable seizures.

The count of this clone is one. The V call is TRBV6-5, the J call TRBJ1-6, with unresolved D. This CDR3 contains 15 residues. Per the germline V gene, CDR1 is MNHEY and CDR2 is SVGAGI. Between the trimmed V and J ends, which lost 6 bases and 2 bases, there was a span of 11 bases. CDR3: CASRPTFTYNSPLHF. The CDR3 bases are TGTGCCAGCAGGCCGACATTCACCTATAATTCACCCCTCCACTTT.

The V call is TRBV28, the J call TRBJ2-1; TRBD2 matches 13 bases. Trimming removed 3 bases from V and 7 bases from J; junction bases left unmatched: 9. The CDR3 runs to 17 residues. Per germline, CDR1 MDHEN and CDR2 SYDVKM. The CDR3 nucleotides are TGTGCCAGCAGTTTGGGACTAGCGGGAATTTCCCCGAATGAGCAGTTCTTC. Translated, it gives CASSLGLAGISPNEQFF.

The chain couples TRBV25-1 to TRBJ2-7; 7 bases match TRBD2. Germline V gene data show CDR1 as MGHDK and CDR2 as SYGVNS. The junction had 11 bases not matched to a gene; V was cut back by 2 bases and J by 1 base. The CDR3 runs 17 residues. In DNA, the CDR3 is TGTGCCAGCAGTGAACTCGGGGCAGGGACTAAGTCCTACGAGCAGTACTTC. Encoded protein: CASSELGAGTKSYEQYF.

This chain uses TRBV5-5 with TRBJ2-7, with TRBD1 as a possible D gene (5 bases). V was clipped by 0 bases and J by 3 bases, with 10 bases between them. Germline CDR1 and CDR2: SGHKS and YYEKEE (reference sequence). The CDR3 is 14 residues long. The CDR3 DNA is TGTGCCAGCAGCTTGGCCTGGGGCGGCTACGAGCAGTACTTC. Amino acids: CASSLAWGGYEQYF. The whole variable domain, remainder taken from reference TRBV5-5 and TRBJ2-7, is DAGVTQSPTHLIKTRGQQVTLRCSPISGHKSVSWYQQVLGQGPQFIFQYYEKEERGRGNFPDRFSARQFPNYSSELNVNALLLGDSALYLCASSLAWGGYEQYFGPGTRLTVT.

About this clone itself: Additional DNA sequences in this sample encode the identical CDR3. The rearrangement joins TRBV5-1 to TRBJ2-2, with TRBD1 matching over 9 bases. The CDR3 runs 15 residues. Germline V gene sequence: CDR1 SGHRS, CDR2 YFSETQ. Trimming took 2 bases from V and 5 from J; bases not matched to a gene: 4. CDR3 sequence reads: CASSLQGAGTGELFF. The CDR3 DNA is TGCGCCAGCAGCTTACAGGGGGCTGGAACCGGGGAGCTGTTTTTT.

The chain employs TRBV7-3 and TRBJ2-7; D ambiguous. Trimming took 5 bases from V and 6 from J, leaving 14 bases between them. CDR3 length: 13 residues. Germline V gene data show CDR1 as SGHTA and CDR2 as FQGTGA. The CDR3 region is CASSLGPRSEQYF. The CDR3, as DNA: TGTGCCAGCAGCCTTGGGCCGAGATCCGAGCAGTACTTC.

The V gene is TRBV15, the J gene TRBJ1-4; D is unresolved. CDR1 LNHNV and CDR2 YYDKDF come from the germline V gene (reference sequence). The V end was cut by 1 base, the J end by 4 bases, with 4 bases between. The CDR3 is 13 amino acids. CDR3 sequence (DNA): TGTGCCACCAGCAGAGGACTTAATGAAAAACTGTTTTTT. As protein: CATSRGLNEKLFF.

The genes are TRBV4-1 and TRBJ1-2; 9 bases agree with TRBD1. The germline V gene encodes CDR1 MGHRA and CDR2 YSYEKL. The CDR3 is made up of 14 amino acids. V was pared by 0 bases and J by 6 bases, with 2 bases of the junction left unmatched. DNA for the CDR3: TGCGCCAGCAGCCAAGATAACAGGGGGCATGGCTACACCTTC. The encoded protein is CASSQDNRGHGYTF.

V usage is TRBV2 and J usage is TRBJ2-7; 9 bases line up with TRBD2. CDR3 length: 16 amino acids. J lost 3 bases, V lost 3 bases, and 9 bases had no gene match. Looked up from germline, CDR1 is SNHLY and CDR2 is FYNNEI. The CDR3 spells CASSEFPSGDYYEQYF. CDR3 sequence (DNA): TGTGCCAGCAGTGAGTTCCCTAGCGGGGATTACTACGAGCAGTACTTC.

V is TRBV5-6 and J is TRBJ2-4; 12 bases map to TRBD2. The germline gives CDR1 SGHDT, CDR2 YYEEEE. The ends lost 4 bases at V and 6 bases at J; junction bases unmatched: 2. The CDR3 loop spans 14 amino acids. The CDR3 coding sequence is TGTGCCAGCAGCCAACTAGCGGGGGGAAACATTCAGTACTTC. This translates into CASSQLAGGNIQYF.

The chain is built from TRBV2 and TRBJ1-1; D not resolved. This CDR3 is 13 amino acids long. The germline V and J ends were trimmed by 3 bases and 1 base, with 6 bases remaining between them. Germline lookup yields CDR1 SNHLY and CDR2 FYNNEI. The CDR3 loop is CASSDGGNTEAFF. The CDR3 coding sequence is TGTGCCAGCAGTGACGGAGGGAACACTGAAGCTTTCTTT. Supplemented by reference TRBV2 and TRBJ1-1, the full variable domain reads EPEVTQTPSHQVTQMGQEVILRCVPISNHLYFYWYRQILGQKVEFLVSFYNNEISEKSEIFDDQFSVERPDGSNFTLKIRSTKLEDSAMYFCASSDGGNTEAFFGQGTRLTVV.

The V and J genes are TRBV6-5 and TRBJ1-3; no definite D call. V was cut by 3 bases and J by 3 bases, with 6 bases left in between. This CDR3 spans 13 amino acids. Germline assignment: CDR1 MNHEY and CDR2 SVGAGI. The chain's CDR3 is CASSYKNGNTIYF. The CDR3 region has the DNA TGTGCCAGCAGTTATAAGAATGGAAACACCATATATTTT.

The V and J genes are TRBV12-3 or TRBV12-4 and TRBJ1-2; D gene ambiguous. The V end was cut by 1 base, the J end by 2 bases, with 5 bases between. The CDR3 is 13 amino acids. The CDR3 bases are TGTGCCAGCAGTTTAGGGAAAAACTATGGCTACACCTTC. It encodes CASSLGKNYGYTF.

The CDR3 here is CASSSRDYYTDTQYF. CDR3 DNA sequence: TGTGCCAGCAGCTCTCGGGACTACTACACAGATACGCAGTATTTT. The chain links TRBV11-3 to TRBJ2-3, with 7 bases fitting TRBD2. Germline V gene lookup returns CDR1 SGHNT and CDR2 YENEEA. J lost 2 bases, V lost 4 bases, and 6 bases had no gene match. This CDR3 spans 15 amino acids.

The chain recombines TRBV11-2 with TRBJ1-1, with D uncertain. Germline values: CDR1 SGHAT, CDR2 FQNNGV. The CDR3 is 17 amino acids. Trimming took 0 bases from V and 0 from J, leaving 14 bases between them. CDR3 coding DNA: TGTGCCAGCAGCTTAGATTGGCGCATAATAATGAACACTGAAGCTTTCTTT. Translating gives CASSLDWRIIMNTEAFF. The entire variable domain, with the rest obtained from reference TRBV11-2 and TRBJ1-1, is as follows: EAGVAQSPRYKIIEKRQSVAFWCNPISGHATLYWYQQILGQGPKLLIQFQNNGVVDDSQLPKDRFSAERLKGVDSTLKIQPAKLEDSAVYLCASSLDWRIIMNTEAFFGQGTRLTVV.

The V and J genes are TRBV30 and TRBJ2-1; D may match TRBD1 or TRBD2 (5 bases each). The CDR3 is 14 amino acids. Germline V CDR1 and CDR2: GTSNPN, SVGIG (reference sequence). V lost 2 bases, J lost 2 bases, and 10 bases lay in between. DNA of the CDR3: TGTGCCTGGAGTAGTGGGGACGCCTACAATGAGCAGTTCTTC. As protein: CAWSSGDAYNEQFF.

The CDR3 region is CASSVPDRGPETQYF. CDR3 coding DNA: TGTGCCAGCAGTGTACCGGACAGGGGGCCCGAGACCCAGTACTTC. The chain employs TRBV28 and TRBJ2-5; 11 nucleotides line up with TRBD1. This CDR3 comprises 15 residues. Trimming took 5 bases from V and 5 from J; bases not matched to a gene: 7. CDR1 is MDHEN, CDR2 SYDVKM, per germline.

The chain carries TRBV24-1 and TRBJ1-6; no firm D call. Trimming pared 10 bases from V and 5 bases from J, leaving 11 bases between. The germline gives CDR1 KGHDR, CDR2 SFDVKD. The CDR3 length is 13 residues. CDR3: CATGGGDNSPLHF. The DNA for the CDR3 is TGTGCCACAGGAGGCGGCGATAATTCACCCCTCCACTTT.

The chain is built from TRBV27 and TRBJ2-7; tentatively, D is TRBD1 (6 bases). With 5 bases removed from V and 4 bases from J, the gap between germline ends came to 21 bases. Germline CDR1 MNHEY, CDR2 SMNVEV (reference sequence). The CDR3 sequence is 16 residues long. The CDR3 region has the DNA TGTGCCAGCAGTCCCCGGGACACGAGCCTCCAATACGAGCAGTACTTC. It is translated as CASSPRDTSLQYEQYF.

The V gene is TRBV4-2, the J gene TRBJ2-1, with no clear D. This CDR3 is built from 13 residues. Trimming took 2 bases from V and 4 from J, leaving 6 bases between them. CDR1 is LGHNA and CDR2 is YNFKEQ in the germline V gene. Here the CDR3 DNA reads TGTGCCAGCAGCCAACACCCGTACAATGAGCAGTTCTTC. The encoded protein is CASSQHPYNEQFF.

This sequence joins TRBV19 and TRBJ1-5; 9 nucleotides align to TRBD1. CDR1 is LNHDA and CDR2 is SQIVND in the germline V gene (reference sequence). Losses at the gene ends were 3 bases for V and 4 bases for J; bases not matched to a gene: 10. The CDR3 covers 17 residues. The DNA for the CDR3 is TGTGCCAGTAGTATGGAGGTGGGACAGGGAGATAATCAGCCCCAGCATTTT. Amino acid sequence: CASSMEVGQGDNQPQHF.